This TCR beta chain is drawn from a study of human T cells and chemical hapten exposure (dated by TCRdb to the early 2020s). In the study overall: For sensitization, 2% DPC in acetone was applied to a roughly 2 cm by roughly 2 cm area of upper inner arm skin. Weekly therapeutic DPC doses were additionally applied to the scalp of patients throughout the roughly 24-week study period. Patch tests used Finn chambers with 0.01% DPC on the upper back, scored after 6 days by International Contact Dermatitis Research Group standards. The mostly female patient cohort included alopecia areata with under or over 50% scalp involvement, alopecia totalis and alopecia universalis. Libraries were combined into a pool for sequencing, and differences in TCR yield between samples came mainly from small differences in library volumes within the pool. This study followed changes in the peripheral blood TCR repertoire in vivo during primary and secondary sensitization of alopecia patients to the hapten diphenylcyclopropenone (DPC). Patient blood was sampled pre-sensitization (week 0) and at 2, 6 and about 24 weeks after DPC sensitization. For TCR sequencing, blood came from about 28 alopecia patients at anywhere from one to four time points (pre-sensitization, 2, 6 and 24 weeks). The research as a whole found: Because every patient had alopecia, a presumed autoimmune disease, the patients' immune response might differ from that of healthy individuals. Compared with pre-sensitization or healthy control sets, expanded TCRs formed significantly more large CDR3 similarity clusters, which is consistent with antigen-driven responses. DPC sensitization did not change the number of TCRs with a frequency above 1 in 1000, and there was no evidence of changes in global repertoire structure. After repeated subsampling, the strength of the expansion versus patch-test correlation and the threshold at which it became significant changed. Patch test score was positively correlated with the number of PT1 expanded TCRs, with significance at thresholds 8, 16 and 32 but not at 4.

During library preparation, unique molecular identifiers were attached to individual cDNA molecules so that TCRs could be counted quantitatively and reproducibly. Each blood RNA sample was used to sequence both TCR alpha and TCR beta chains. The paper's processing steps were these. Samples had a median of about 96,000 TCRs, with a range from about 20,000 to 690,600. V, J and CDR3 annotation of the TCR reads was carried out using the Decombinator software suite. To make PS versus PT1 abundance plots, every sample was subsampled to the same number of TCRs (28,000). TCRs were defined as expanded if absent before sensitization and observed at least eight times at the 2-week time point. TCRdb reworked the public reads: Q25 trimming with fastp, MiXCR clone assembly, productive beta chains retained. Every entry covers one CDR3 protein and lists the most common genes and DNA from its rows. These V and J calls rely on TCRdb rather than the paper's analysis. The sample has 2,000 to 3,000 distinct CDR3 sequences on record, 46% of them singletons. The ten largest clones add up to 10% of the sample.

The CDR3 contains 18 residues, cysteine and phenylalanine counted. This entry keeps only the CDR3 DNA: 54 bases, framed from base 1. CDR1 LGHDT and CDR2 YNNKEL are derived from the germline V gene (reference sequence). In light of the paper, this sample's treatment or condition label describes: therapeutic diphenylcyclopropenone sensitization with weekly scalp DPC. At every patch-test visit, the blood draw took place before the patch test was put on. Patients were eligible if aged 18 to 70, diagnosed with alopecia and judged suitable for DPC therapy, and pregnant patients were excluded. Total RNA was isolated from unfractionated whole blood collected in Tempus Blood RNA tubes. This clonotype was recorded once. Its antigen specificity is not known. One junction end disagrees with the germline gene, perhaps due to a read error.

This clonotype was obtained from an adult with alopecia areata. Some clones in this sample may be carry-over from other donors' samples. This table probably holds off-target reads from a library built for another chain. The sequencing used whole blood, collected before DPC sensitization or 2, 6, or about 24 weeks after (not recorded which). Recombination connected TRBV3-1 to TRBJ2-3; 8 bases in the middle match TRBD2. The CDR3: CASRQAGLALASTDTQYF. Read as DNA, the sequence is TGTGCCAGCAGGCAAGCCGGACTAGCCCTAGCTAGCACAGATACGCAGTATTTT.